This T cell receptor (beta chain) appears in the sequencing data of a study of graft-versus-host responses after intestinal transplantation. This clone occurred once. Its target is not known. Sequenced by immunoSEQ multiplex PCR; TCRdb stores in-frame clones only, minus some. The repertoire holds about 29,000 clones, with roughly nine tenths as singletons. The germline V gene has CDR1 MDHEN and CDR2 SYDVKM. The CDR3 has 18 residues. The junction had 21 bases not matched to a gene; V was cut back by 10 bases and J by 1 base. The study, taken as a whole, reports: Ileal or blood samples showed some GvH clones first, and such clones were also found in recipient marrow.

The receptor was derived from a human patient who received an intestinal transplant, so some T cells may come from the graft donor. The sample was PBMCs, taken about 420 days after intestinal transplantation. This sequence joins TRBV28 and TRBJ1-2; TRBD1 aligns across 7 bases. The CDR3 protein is CATTWGIYRGGGNYGYTF. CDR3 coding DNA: TGTGCCACCACTTGGGGGATCTACAGGGGAGGAGGTAACTATGGCTACACCTTC.